The entry below gives a single TCR beta chain sequence along with its context. The germline CDR1 and CDR2 sequences are SGHTA and FQGNSA. Germline trimming cut 5 bases from V and 8 bases from J; bases unmatched to any gene: 8. The CDR3 contains 14 residues. This sample is drawn from a study of PD-1 blockade in classical Hodgkin lymphoma. Overall study context: The patients were dosed with nivolumab 3 mg/kg, infused intravenously every 2 weeks.

There was relapse after autologous stem cell transplantation in every patient, and there was variation in brentuximab vedotin exposure. Data came from immunoSEQ multiplex PCR; TCRdb stores just in-frame clones and leaves some out. The sample holds about 93,000 clones, 80% to 95% seen once. The starting material was peripheral blood mononuclear cells (PBMCs), obtained before the second cycle of nivolumab. The origin of this receptor is a human donor with classical Hodgkin lymphoma. The rearrangement links TRBV7-2 to TRBJ1-2; 10 bases map to TRBD1. The chain's CDR3 is CASSAGQGHEGYTF. In DNA form, the CDR3 reads TGTGCCAGCAGCGCGGGACAGGGGCATGAAGGCTACACCTTC.